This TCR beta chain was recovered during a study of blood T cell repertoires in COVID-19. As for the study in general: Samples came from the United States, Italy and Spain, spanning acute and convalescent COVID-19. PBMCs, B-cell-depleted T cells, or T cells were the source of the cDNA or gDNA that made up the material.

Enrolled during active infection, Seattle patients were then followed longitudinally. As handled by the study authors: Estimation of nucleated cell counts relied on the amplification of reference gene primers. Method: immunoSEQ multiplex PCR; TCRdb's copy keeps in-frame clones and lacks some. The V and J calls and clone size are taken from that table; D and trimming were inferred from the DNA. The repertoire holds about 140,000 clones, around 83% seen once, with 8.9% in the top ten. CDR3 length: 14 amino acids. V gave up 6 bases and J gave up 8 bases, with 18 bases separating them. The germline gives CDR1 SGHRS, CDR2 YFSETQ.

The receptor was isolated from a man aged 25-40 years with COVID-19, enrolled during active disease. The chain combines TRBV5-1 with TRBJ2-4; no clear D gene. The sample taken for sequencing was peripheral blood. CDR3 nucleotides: TGCGCCAGCAAAATGCCCCCAAGGAGAGACATTCAGTACTTC. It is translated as CASKMPPRRDIQYF.